These T cell receptor beta chains were read from a single sample in a study of CXCR3-negative and CXCR3-positive naive CD8 T cells. Reprocessing the 5' RACE reads, TCRdb reports a single entry for every CDR3 protein and omits DNA. This sample lists about 38,000 distinct CDR3 sequences; its ten largest clones have more than 14%. The sequenced sample consisted of memory CD8+ T cells from blood. The receptors were sampled from a human donor in good health. Some clones in this sample may be carry-over from other donors' samples. The CDR3 runs from the conserved cysteine through the conserved F or W. A row's size may be missing; if present it is once, few, many or a size class.

v_call	clone_size	j_call	cdr3_aa
TRBV20-1	-	TRBJ1-4	CSARVRMNEKLFF
TRBV19	-	TRBJ2-1	CASRQGSSYNEQFF
TRBV5-1	-	TRBJ2-7	CASSLEAPGGVLLDEQYF
TRBV28	-	TRBJ2-7	CASSFSAYEQYF
TRBV2	-	TRBJ2-3	CASSEEDTTSTDTQYF
TRBV6-5	-	TRBJ2-5	CASSYSASGRQETQYF
TRBV29-1	-	TRBJ1-2	CSVLGQTNYGYTF
TRBV5-5	-	TRBJ1-1	CASDWTGRRITEAFF
TRBV30	-	TRBJ2-1	CAWSPLAHNEQFF
TRBV7-9	medium-sized	TRBJ1-1	CASSLLQAIEAFF
TRBV28	-	TRBJ2-1	CASSSSGGYNEQFF
TRBV19	-	TRBJ2-1	CATEWGTYNEQFF
TRBV12-3/TRBV12-4	-	TRBJ2-7	CASRQGASDEQYF
TRBV9	-	TRBJ2-1	CASSAQDRTHNEQFF
TRBV6-4	-	TRBJ2-3	CASSGTSGADTQYF
TRBV3-1	-	TRBJ2-7	CASSQVLQNEQYF
TRBV9	-	TRBJ2-5	CASSGGLVGETQYF
TRBV28	-	TRBJ2-7	CASTGPGLADVEQYF
TRBV15	-	TRBJ2-7	CATSSVGATPPYYEQYF
TRBV28	-	TRBJ2-7	CASSPPITGAGDEQYF
TRBV25-1	-	TRBJ2-5	CASSPGSGETQYF
TRBV7-9	-	TRBJ2-5	CASSSDRHRETQYF
TRBV7-2	-	TRBJ2-3	CASSLFEAGDTQYF
TRBV20-1	-	TRBJ2-2	CSAREPNTGELFF
TRBV7-9	-	TRBJ1-1	CASSLAVSDRGTEAFF
TRBV27	-	TRBJ2-7	CASSFRGGNMYEQYF
TRBV5-5	-	TRBJ2-7	CASSFGPSTYEQYF
TRBV7-9	-	TRBJ2-1	CASSPTSGTYNEQFF
TRBV7-2	-	TRBJ1-3	CASSSTDGRLKWRSGNTIYF
TRBV12-3/TRBV12-4	-	TRBJ2-1	CASSFRERSHEQFF
TRBV28	-	TRBJ2-3	CASSGDGPKLLDTQYF
TRBV12-3/TRBV12-4	-	TRBJ2-5	CASSLGIGIGQTQYF
TRBV4-3	-	TRBJ2-2	CASSQDRQVQGGELFF